This paragraph covers one T cell receptor (beta chain) sequence. The authors ran a second PCR of about 6 to 11 cycles using a sample-barcoded 5' primer and a J-beta primer mix. TCRdb itself ran the 5' RACE reads through MiXCR, one entry per CDR3 protein. The sample lists over 1,200,000 distinct CDR3 sequences, 45% to 70% seen once, with over 5% in the top ten. The sample is drawn from a study of blood T cells in healthy people across ages. With 1 base removed from V and 4 bases from J, the gap between germline ends came to 14 bases. CDR3 length equals 16 residues. CDR1 SGHTA and CDR2 FQGNSA come from the germline V gene.

This clonotype was obtained from a man aged 18 to 29 in good health. Material for sequencing was blood. V is TRBV7-2 and J is TRBJ1-5, with D maybe TRBD1 (5 bases). The CDR3 DNA sequence: TGTGCCAGCAGCTTAGGGGGTAAGGGGAGTAATCAGCCCCAGCATTTT. Protein: CASSLGGKGSNQPQHF. Full variable domain (outside the CDR3, taken from reference TRBV7-2 and TRBJ1-5): GAGVSQSPSNKVTEKGKDVELRCDPISGHTALYWYRQSLGQGLEFLIYFQGNSAPDKSGLPSDRFSAERTGGSVSTLTIQRTQQEDSAVYLCASSLGGKGSNQPQHFGDGTRLSIL.